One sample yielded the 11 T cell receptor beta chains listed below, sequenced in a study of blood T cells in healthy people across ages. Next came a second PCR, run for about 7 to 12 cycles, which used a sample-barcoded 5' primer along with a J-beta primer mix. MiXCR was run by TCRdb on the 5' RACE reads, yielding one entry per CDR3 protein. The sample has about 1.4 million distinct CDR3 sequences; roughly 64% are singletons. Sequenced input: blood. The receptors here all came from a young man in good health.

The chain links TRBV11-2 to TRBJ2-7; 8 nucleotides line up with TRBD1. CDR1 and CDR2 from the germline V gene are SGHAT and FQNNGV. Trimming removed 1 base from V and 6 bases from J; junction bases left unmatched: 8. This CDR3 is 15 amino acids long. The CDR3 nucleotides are TGTGCCAGCAGCTTAGCGCAGGGGGCGCAGGGCGAGCAGTACTTC. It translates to CASSLAQGAQGEQYF.

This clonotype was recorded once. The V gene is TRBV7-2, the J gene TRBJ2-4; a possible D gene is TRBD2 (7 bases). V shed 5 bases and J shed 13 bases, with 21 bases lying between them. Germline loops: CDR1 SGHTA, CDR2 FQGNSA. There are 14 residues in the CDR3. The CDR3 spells CASSLGGGRGEQYF. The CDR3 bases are TGTGCCAGCAGCCTTGGAGGGGGGAGGGGAGAGCAGTACTTC.

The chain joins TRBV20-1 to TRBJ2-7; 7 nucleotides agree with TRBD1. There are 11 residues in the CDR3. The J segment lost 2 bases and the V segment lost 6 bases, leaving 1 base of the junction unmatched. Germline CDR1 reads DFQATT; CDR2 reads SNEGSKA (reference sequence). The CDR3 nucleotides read TGCAGTGCGACAGGGACCTACGAGCAGTACTTC. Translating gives CSATGTYEQYF.

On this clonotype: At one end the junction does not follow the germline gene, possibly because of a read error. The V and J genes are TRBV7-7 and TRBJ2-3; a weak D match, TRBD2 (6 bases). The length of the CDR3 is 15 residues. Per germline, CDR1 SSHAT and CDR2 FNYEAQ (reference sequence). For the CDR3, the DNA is TGTGCTAGCAGTGCGGGGTTAACTAGCACAGATACGCAGTATTTT. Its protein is CASSAGLTSTDTQYF. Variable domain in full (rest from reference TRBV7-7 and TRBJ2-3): GAGVSQSPRYKVTKRGQDVTLRCDPISSHATLYWYQQALGQGPEFLTYFNYEAQPDKSGLPSDRFSAERPEGSISTLTIQRTEQRDSAMYRCASSAGLTSTDTQYFGPGTRLTVL.

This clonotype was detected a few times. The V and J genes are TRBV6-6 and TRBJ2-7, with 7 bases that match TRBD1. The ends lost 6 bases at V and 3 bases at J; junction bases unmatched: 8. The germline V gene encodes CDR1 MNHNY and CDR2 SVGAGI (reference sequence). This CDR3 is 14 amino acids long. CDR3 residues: CASRETGVDYEQYF. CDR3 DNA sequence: TGTGCCAGCAGAGAAACAGGGGTCGACTACGAGCAGTACTTC.

For the CDR3, the DNA is TGCAGCGTTGGCCTCCGGGACGGGGTACAAGAGACCCAGTACTTC. Protein product: CSVGLRDGVQETQYF. V and J are TRBV29-1 and TRBJ2-5; the D gene could be TRBD1 or TRBD2 (5 bases each). Germline values: CDR1 SQVTM, CDR2 ANQGSEA. The CDR3 has 15 residues. V gave up 4 bases and J gave up 2 bases, with 17 bases separating them.

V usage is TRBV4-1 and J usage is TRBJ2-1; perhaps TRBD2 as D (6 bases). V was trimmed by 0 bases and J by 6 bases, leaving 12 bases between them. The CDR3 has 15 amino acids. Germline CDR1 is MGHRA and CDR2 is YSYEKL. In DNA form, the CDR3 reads TGCGCCAGCAGCCAAGACCCGGGGGTGATCAATGAGCAGTTCTTC. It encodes CASSQDPGVINEQFF.

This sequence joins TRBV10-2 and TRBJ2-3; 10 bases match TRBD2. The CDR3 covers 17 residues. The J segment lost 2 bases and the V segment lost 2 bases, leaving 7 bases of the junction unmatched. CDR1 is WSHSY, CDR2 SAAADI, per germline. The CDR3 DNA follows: TGCGCCAGCAGTGAGGGATCGACTAGCGGGTACACAGATACGCAGTATTTT. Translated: CASSEGSTSGYTDTQYF.

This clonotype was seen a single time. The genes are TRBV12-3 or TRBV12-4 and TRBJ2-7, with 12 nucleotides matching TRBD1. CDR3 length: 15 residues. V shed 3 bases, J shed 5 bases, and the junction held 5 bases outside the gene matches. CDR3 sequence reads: CASSLGTGGFDEQYF. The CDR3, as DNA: TGTGCCAGCAGTTTGGGGACAGGGGGCTTCGACGAGCAGTACTTC.

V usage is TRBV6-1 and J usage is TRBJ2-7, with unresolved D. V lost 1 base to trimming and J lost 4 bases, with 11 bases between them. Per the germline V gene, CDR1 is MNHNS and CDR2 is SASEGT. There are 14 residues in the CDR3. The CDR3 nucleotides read TGTGCCAGCAGTGAAGAGCTAATCGGATACGAGCAGTACTTC. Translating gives CASSEELIGYEQYF.

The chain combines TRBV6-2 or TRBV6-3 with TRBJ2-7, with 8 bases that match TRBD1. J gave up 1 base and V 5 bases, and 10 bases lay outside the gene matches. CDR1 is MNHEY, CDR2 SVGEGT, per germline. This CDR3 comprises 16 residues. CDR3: CASSPDRGLLSYEQYF. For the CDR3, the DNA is TGTGCCAGCAGTCCTGACAGGGGTCTTTTGTCCTACGAGCAGTACTTC.